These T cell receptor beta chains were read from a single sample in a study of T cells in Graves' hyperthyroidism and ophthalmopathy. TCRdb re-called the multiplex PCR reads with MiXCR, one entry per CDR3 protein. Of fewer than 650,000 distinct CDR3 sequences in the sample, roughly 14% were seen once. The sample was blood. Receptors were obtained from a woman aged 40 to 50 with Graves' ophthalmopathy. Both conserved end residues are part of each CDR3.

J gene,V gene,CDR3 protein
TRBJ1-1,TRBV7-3,CASSLGWGSTEAFF
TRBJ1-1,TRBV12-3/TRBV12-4,CASSLIGRVNTEAFF
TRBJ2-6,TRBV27,CASSLYRGGLAGVGPGANVLTF
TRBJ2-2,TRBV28,CASSLPRRATGELFF
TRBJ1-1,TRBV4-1,CASSQRGGGNTEAFF
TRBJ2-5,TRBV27,CASRTAYQETQYF
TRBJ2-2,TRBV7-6,CASSLASGALELFF
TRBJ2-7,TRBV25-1,CASSKQGREQYF
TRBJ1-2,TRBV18,CASSPGTAVNYGYTF
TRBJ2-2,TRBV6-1,CASRGWWLNTGELFF
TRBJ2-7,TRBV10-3,CAIRGTSGRSSYEQYF
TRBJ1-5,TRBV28,CASSPRGRNNQPQHF